The 28 T cell receptor beta chains in this list originate from one sample, sequenced in a study of shared clonotypes between healthy human individuals. CD45RO-negative, CCR7-positively selected cells formed the naive CD8 fraction, excluding terminally differentiated effector memory CD45RA+ cells. Clones were sequenced by immunoSEQ multiplex PCR, and TCRdb holds only the in-frame ones, with some missing. The sample records roughly 650,000 clones, about 96% being singletons. Sequencing was done on a sample of naive CD8+ T cells sorted from blood. Receptors originate from a woman aged 30 to 39 in good health.

The chain joins TRBV27 to TRBJ2-7; TRBD1 aligns across 7 bases. CDR3 size: 14 residues. The J segment lost 4 bases and the V segment lost 6 bases, leaving 9 bases of the junction unmatched. CDR1 is MNHEY and CDR2 is SMNVEV in the germline V gene (reference sequence). In DNA form, the CDR3 reads TGTGCCAGCAGCCGCGACAGGGCTGCTTACGAGCAGTACTTC. Its translation: CASSRDRAAYEQYF.

CDR3 in DNA: TGTGCCAGCAGCCTCGGGCTAGCGGGAGTATCCTACGAGCAGTACTTC. This codes for CASSLGLAGVSYEQYF. The J gene is TRBJ2-7, the V gene TRBV14; 10 nucleotides line up with TRBD2. Trimming removed 4 bases from V and 1 base from J; junction bases left unmatched: 7. The CDR3 extends over 16 amino acids. Germline lookup yields CDR1 SGHDN and CDR2 FVKESK.

Comments on this clone: Germline is not matched at one junction end, which may reflect a read error. V is TRBV29-1 and J is TRBJ1-5; perhaps TRBD1 as D (6 bases). This CDR3 comprises 14 residues. CDR1 and CDR2 (germline): SQVTM, ANQGSEA. CDR3 loop: CSVEDRGGKQPQHF. The CDR3 nucleotides read TGCAGCGTTGAAGATCGTGGGGGCAAACAGCCCCAGCATTTT. The whole variable domain, remainder taken from reference TRBV29-1 and TRBJ1-5, is SAVISQKPSRDICQRGTSLTIQCQVDSQVTMMFWYRQQPGQSLTLIATANQGSEATYESGFVIDKFPISRPNLTFSTLTVSNMSPEDSSIYLCSVEDRGGKQPQHFGDGTRLSIL.

J is TRBJ2-5 and V is TRBV13; no firm D call. Germline V gene lookup returns CDR1 PRHDT and CDR2 FYEKMQ (reference sequence). V lost 3 bases and J lost 2, with 7 bases in between. The CDR3 is made up of 13 amino acids. This CDR3 reads CASSFQTQETQYF. As DNA, the CDR3 is TGTGCCAGCAGCTTCCAGACACAAGAGACCCAGTACTTC.

Of note for this clone: This CDR3 is also generated by other DNA sequences in the sample. The DNA for the CDR3 is TGTGCCAGCAGCTTATCGGGGTCCGGAAACACCATATATTTT. This translates into CASSLSGSGNTIYF. V and J are TRBV11-2 and TRBJ1-3, with no clear D. Germline CDR1 SGHAT, CDR2 FQNNGV. Trimming cost V 2 bases and J 4 bases, with 9 bases left between them. This CDR3 has 14 amino acids.

The J gene is TRBJ2-7, the V gene TRBV13; D possibly corresponds to TRBD2 (5 bases). The length of the CDR3 is 13 residues. Germline V gene sequence: CDR1 PRHDT, CDR2 FYEKMQ (reference sequence). The ends were cut back, 1 base at V and 7 bases at J, with 11 bases in the middle. The CDR3 is CASSLENGGEQYF. In DNA form, the CDR3 reads TGTGCCAGCAGCTTAGAGAACGGCGGGGAGCAGTACTTC.

The DNA of the CDR3 is TGCAGCGTTGAGGGGGACAGAGCCACAGATACGCAGTATTTT. Residues: CSVEGDRATDTQYF. This chain joins TRBV29-1 and TRBJ2-3; 7 nucleotides align to TRBD1. The germline gives CDR1 SQVTM, CDR2 ANQGSEA. Losses at the gene ends were 3 bases for V and 2 bases for J; bases not matched to a gene: 5. The CDR3 loop spans 14 amino acids.

DNA of the CDR3: TGTGCCAGCAGAACCGGGCCCCCTGAAGCTTTCTTT. It specifies CASRTGPPEAFF. V and J are TRBV28 and TRBJ1-1, with no clear D. The CDR3 totals 12 residues. Germline V gene lookup returns CDR1 MDHEN and CDR2 SYDVKM. Trimming stripped 6 bases from V and 6 bases from J, with 11 bases between.

The chain is built from TRBV18 and TRBJ2-7, with D perhaps assigned TRBD1 or TRBD2 (5 bases each). Looked up from germline, CDR1 is KGHSH and CDR2 is LQKENI. The V gene lost 0 bases and the J gene lost 1 base, with 10 bases spanning the gap. CDR3 size: 15 residues. As DNA, the CDR3 is TGTGCCAGCTCACCACCTGTGAGGGGTTCCTACGAGCAGTACTTC. This sequence encodes CASSPPVRGSYEQYF.

The chain links TRBV29-1 to TRBJ2-7; TRBD1 matches 10 bases. The CDR3 runs to 15 residues. Germline CDR1 and CDR2: SQVTM and ANQGSEA. With V trimmed by 3 bases and J by 2 bases, 7 bases remained unmatched. The CDR3 here is CSVDGWDRGAYEQYF. Written as DNA, the CDR3 is TGCAGCGTTGATGGTTGGGACAGGGGCGCCTACGAGCAGTACTTC.

The CDR3: CASSLASSGIYEQYF. The CDR3 bases are TGTGCCAGCAGCTTAGCCTCCTCCGGGATCTACGAGCAGTACTTC. The chain couples TRBV13 to TRBJ2-7, with D maybe TRBD2 (5 bases). Germline CDR1 is PRHDT and CDR2 is FYEKMQ (reference sequence). The CDR3 contains 15 residues. Trimming left V 1 base short and J 3 bases short, with 13 bases between.

The chain recombines TRBV28 with TRBJ2-4, with TRBD2 as a possible D gene (6 bases). Germline V gives CDR1 MDHEN, CDR2 SYDVKM. V was shortened by 3 bases and J by 3 bases, with 12 bases between the two germline ends. The CDR3 runs to 15 residues. The CDR3 is CASSLGGDVKNIQYF. CDR3 sequence (DNA): TGTGCCAGCAGTTTGGGGGGAGACGTCAAAAACATTCAGTACTTC.

The V call is TRBV28, the J call TRBJ2-7, with D tentatively TRBD1 (5 bases). V was trimmed by 3 bases and J by 5 bases, leaving 11 bases between them. CDR1 and CDR2 (germline): MDHEN, SYDVKM. CDR3 size: 13 residues. The DNA of the CDR3 is TGTGCCAGCAGTTTCCTTGGGGCAAACGAGCAGTACTTC. Amino acid sequence: CASSFLGANEQYF. The full variable domain, with the rest looked up from reference TRBV28 and TRBJ2-7, is DVKVTQSSRYLVKRTGEKVFLECVQDMDHENMFWYRQDPGLGLRLIYFSYDVKMKEKGDIPEGYSVSREKKERFSLILESASTNQTSMYLCASSFLGANEQYFGPGTRLTVT.

J is TRBJ2-7 and V is TRBV11-2, with TRBD2 identical over 11 bases. Germline values: CDR1 SGHAT, CDR2 FQNNGV. The V gene end was trimmed by 4 bases and the J gene end by 2 bases; junction bases not matched to a gene: 7. CDR3 length: 16 amino acids. The CDR3 is CASSSLAGGLTYEQYF. CDR3 sequence (DNA): TGTGCCAGCAGCTCCTTAGCGGGAGGGCTGACCTACGAGCAGTACTTC.

The CDR3 sequence is CASSPHGKETQYF. CDR3 sequence (DNA): TGTGCCAGCAGTCCCCACGGAAAAGAGACCCAGTACTTC. This rearrangement joins TRBV27 to TRBJ2-5; the D is unclear. The CDR3 has 13 residues. Germline values: CDR1 MNHEY, CDR2 SMNVEV (reference sequence). V lost 5 bases to trimming and J lost 3 bases, with 10 bases between them.

The chain combines TRBV4-1 with TRBJ2-2; the match to TRBD2 covers 8 bases. Germline CDR1 is MGHRA and CDR2 is YSYEKL. V was clipped by 2 bases and J by 1 base; unmatched bases: 12. The CDR3 contains 19 residues. Here the CDR3 reads CASSQTGLGGIVNTGELFF. Written as DNA, the CDR3 is TGCGCCAGCAGCCAAACGGGACTAGGGGGGATAGTGAACACCGGGGAGCTGTTTTTT.

The chain employs TRBV7-9 and TRBJ1-5, with no clear D. Between the trimmed V and J ends, which lost 5 bases and 3 bases, there was a span of 8 bases. Germline V gene sequence: CDR1 SEHNR, CDR2 FQNEAQ (reference sequence). The CDR3 spans 13 residues. The CDR3 region has the DNA TGTGCCAGCAGCCGAGCGGACAATCAGCCCCAGCATTTT. Its translation is CASSRADNQPQHF.

This clone was picked up one time. The V gene is TRBV9, the J gene TRBJ2-1; D is perhaps TRBD2 (5 bases). Per germline, CDR1 SGDLS and CDR2 YYNGEE. CDR3 size: 13 residues. The V end was cut by 5 bases, the J end by 8 bases, with 14 bases between. CDR3: CASSPSMSDEQFF. The CDR3, as DNA: TGTGCCAGCAGTCCTAGCATGTCGGATGAGCAGTTCTTC.

V and J are TRBV14 and TRBJ2-7; 9 nucleotides align to TRBD2. Germline assignment: CDR1 SGHDN and CDR2 FVKESK. The V gene end was trimmed by 0 bases and the J gene end by 1 base; junction bases not matched to a gene: 4. This CDR3 is built from 16 residues. The CDR3 region is CASSQDWLAGSYEQYF. The DNA of the CDR3 is TGTGCCAGCAGCCAAGACTGGCTAGCGGGGTCCTACGAGCAGTACTTC.

In the case of this clone: At one of its ends the junction is not consistent with the germline gene, which may arise from a read error. The genes are TRBV29-1 and TRBJ2-5, with 11 bases matching TRBD2. The CDR3 extends over 17 amino acids. Looked up from germline, CDR1 is SQVTM and CDR2 is ANQGSEA. CDR3 sequence reads: CSVEGTSGSGGQETQYF. The CDR3 nucleotides are TGCAGCGTAGAAGGGACTAGCGGATCGGGGGGCCAAGAGACCCAGTACTTC.

The chain uses TRBV27 and TRBJ2-7; a weak D match, TRBD1 (6 bases). Trimming took off 6 bases at V and 5 bases at J, with 20 bases between the two ends. The CDR3 length is 15 residues. From germline, CDR1 is MNHEY and CDR2 SMNVEV (reference sequence). The CDR3 DNA sequence: TGTGCCAGCAGACAGTCTACAGGGCAGGCCCACGAGCAGTACTTC. It encodes CASRQSTGQAHEQYF.

CDR3 amino acids: CASSLTETLLWDEQFF. The CDR3, as DNA: TGTGCCAGCAGTTTAACAGAGACGCTATTATGGGATGAGCAGTTCTTC. The V gene is TRBV27, the J gene TRBJ2-1, with no clear D. This CDR3 spans 16 amino acids. Trimming stripped 2 bases from V and 8 bases from J, with 19 bases between. The germline V gene has CDR1 MNHEY and CDR2 SMNVEV (reference sequence).

The V call is TRBV4-1, the J call TRBJ2-1, with TRBD1 identical over 9 bases. V lost 4 bases, J lost 8 bases, and 9 bases stayed unmatched. The CDR3 length is 15 residues. Per germline, CDR1 MGHRA and CDR2 YSYEKL. CDR3: CASSLRDREGYEQFF. CDR3 bases: TGCGCCAGCAGCCTCCGGGACAGGGAGGGGTATGAGCAGTTCTTC.

This chain links TRBV28 with TRBJ1-1, with unresolved D. The CDR3 contains 16 residues. The V gene's germline CDR1 is MDHEN and CDR2 SYDVKM. Trimming shortened V by 5 bases and J by 1 base, and 17 bases separated the two germline ends. The CDR3 spells CASSPYQMNRNTEAFF. CDR3 DNA sequence: TGTGCCAGCAGTCCTTACCAGATGAACAGGAACACTGAAGCTTTCTTT. The full variable domain, with the rest looked up from reference TRBV28 and TRBJ1-1, is DVKVTQSSRYLVKRTGEKVFLECVQDMDHENMFWYRQDPGLGLRLIYFSYDVKMKEKGDIPEGYSVSREKKERFSLILESASTNQTSMYLCASSPYQMNRNTEAFFGQGTRLTVV.

The DNA for the CDR3 is TGTGCCAGCAACAACGGGTTTGATGGCTACACCTTC. Protein product: CASNNGFDGYTF. The chain uses TRBV5-4 and TRBJ1-2; no reliable D call. Germline V gene data show CDR1 as SGHNT and CDR2 as YYREEE (reference sequence). CDR3 length: 12 amino acids. V dropped 6 bases and J dropped 6 bases, with 12 bases sitting between them.

The chain is built from TRBV28 and TRBJ2-7; 11 bases agree with TRBD2. This CDR3 region has 13 residues. V gave up 6 bases and J gave up 12 bases; unmatched junction bases: 10. Per germline, CDR1 MDHEN and CDR2 SYDVKM. As DNA, the CDR3 is TGTGCCAGCAGCACTAGCGGGAGTAGTAATAGGTACTTC. Translating gives CASSTSGSSNRYF. The variable domain in full, completed from reference TRBV28 and TRBJ2-7, reads DVKVTQSSRYLVKRTGEKVFLECVQDMDHENMFWYRQDPGLGLRLIYFSYDVKMKEKGDIPEGYSVSREKKERFSLILESASTNQTSMYLCASSTSGSSNRYFGPGTRLTVT.

On this clone: This same CDR3 is encoded by further DNA sequences in the sample. This chain links TRBV19 with TRBJ2-7, with D perhaps TRBD2 (6 bases). Germline CDR1 LNHDA, CDR2 SQIVND (reference sequence). V shed 3 bases and J shed 0 bases, with 6 bases lying between them. This CDR3 contains 13 residues. This CDR3 reads CASSIGSSYEQYF. Written as DNA, the CDR3 is TGTGCCAGTAGTATCGGGAGCTCCTACGAGCAGTACTTC.

The chain combines TRBV27 with TRBJ2-7, with D uncertain. Germline V gene data show CDR1 as MNHEY and CDR2 as SMNVEV (reference sequence). V was pared by 7 bases and J by 1 base, with 17 bases between. This CDR3 is 15 amino acids long. The CDR3 loop is CASKLAWGTSYEQYF. As DNA, the CDR3 is TGTGCCAGCAAACTGGCCTGGGGTACTTCCTACGAGCAGTACTTC.